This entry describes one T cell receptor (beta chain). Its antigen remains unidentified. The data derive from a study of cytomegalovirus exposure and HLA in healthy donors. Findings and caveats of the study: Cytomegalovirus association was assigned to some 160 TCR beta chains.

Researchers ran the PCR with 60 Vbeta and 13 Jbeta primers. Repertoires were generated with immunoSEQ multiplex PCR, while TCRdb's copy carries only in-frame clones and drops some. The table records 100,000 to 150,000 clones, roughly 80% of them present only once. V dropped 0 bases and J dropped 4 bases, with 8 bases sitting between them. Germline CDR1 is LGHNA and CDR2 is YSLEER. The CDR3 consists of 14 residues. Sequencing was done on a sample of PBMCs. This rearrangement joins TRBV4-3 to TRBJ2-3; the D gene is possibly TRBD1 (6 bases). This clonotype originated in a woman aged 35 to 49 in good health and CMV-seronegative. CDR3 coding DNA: TGCGCCAGCAGCCAAGACTGGACAGCAGATACGCAGTATTTT. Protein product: CASSQDWTADTQYF.